These T cell receptor beta chains were read from a single sample in a study of quantifying T cell responses using KT2 cells. One entry per CDR3 protein results from TCRdb running MiXCR on the UMI-ligation and nested PCR reads. This table holds some 34,000 distinct CDR3 sequences, around 10% found once. The sequencing sample was made of PBMCs spiked with cells of the T cell clone KT2. Receptors originate from a human donor. CDR3s include the opening cysteine and the closing phenylalanine or tryptophan. D genes are given only for firm matches.

CDR3 length: 13; D gene: .; V gene: TRBV9; J gene: TRBJ2-3; CDR3 protein: CASSVAGGDTQYF
CDR3 length: 13; D gene: TRBD2; V gene: TRBV5-1; J gene: TRBJ2-1; CDR3 protein: CASSIRGGDEQFF
CDR3 length: 15; D gene: TRBD1; V gene: TRBV7-8; J gene: TRBJ2-1; CDR3 protein: CASSIRDRGLNEQFF
CDR3 length: 15; D gene: .; V gene: TRBV30; J gene: TRBJ1-3; CDR3 protein: CALVGQIISGNTIYF
CDR3 length: 14; D gene: TRBD2; V gene: TRBV11-2; J gene: TRBJ2-1; CDR3 protein: CASSALAGGPGAFF
CDR3 length: 15; D gene: .; V gene: TRBV7-2; J gene: TRBJ2-1; CDR3 protein: CASRGGWAQGNEQFF
CDR3 length: 15; D gene: .; V gene: TRBV20-1; J gene: TRBJ2-3; CDR3 protein: CSARTGLSPVDTQYF
CDR3 length: 15; D gene: .; V gene: TRBV7-9; J gene: TRBJ2-1; CDR3 protein: CASSPRDKSYNEQFF
CDR3 length: 14; D gene: .; V gene: TRBV5-1; J gene: TRBJ1-2; CDR3 protein: CASSLSPRDHGYTF
CDR3 length: 15; D gene: .; V gene: TRBV7-9; J gene: TRBJ2-2; CDR3 protein: CASSPAGRNTGELFF
CDR3 length: 14; D gene: .; V gene: TRBV9; J gene: TRBJ2-1; CDR3 protein: CASSVGLGGDEQFF
CDR3 length: 15; D gene: TRBD1; V gene: TRBV2; J gene: TRBJ2-7; CDR3 protein: CASGEGRTGGVEQYF
CDR3 length: 14; D gene: .; V gene: TRBV5-1; J gene: TRBJ2-1; CDR3 protein: CASSLVAGSNEQFF
CDR3 length: 14; D gene: .; V gene: TRBV11-2; J gene: TRBJ2-3; CDR3 protein: CASSLDRVTDTQYF
CDR3 length: 16; D gene: .; V gene: TRBV12-3/TRBV12-4; J gene: TRBJ1-2; CDR3 protein: CASSSLSPAGNYGYTF